The present T cell receptor (beta chain) was sequenced within a study of identifying expanded T cells in peripheral blood. Study observations and caveats: Approximately 2-week clone count variance significantly increased as total template count grew. Technical replicates showed roughly 1.2 changed clones; approximately 2 weeks roughly 15; four weeks 19.

For this clone: The antigen is unknown.

Collection occurred without any documented infections or immune events in donors. Germline V CDR1 and CDR2: WSHSY, SAAADI. The CDR3 runs to 11 residues. Deletions cut 7 bases from V and 9 bases from J, with 10 bases between. Libraries were prepared by immunoSEQ multiplex PCR; TCRdb keeps only in-frame clonotypes and omits some of them. The data hold approximately 100,000 clones, with around nine tenths observed a single time. The sample taken for sequencing was blood. The clonotype comes from a person aged 18-70 years in good health. V gene TRBV10-2 combines with J gene TRBJ2-1, with TRBD1 as a possible D gene (6 bases). CDR3 region: CASNQDSEQFF. As DNA, the CDR3 is TGCGCCAGCAACCAGGACAGTGAGCAGTTCTTC.